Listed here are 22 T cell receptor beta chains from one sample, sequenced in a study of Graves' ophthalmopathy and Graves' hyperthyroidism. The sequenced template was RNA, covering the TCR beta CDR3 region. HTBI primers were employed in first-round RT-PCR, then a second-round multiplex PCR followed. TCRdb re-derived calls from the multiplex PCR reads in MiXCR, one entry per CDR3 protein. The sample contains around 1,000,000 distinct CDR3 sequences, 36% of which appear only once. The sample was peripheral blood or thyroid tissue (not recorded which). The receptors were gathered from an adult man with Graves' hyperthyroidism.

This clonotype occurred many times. The CDR3 spells CASSAQGGNNSPLHF. The CDR3 DNA reads TGTGCCAGCAGTGCACAGGGTGGGAATAATTCACCCCTCCACTTT. The chain is built from TRBV25-1 and TRBJ1-6; maybe TRBD1 (6 bases). Germline CDR1 MGHDK, CDR2 SYGVNS. The CDR3 is made up of 15 amino acids. Between the trimmed V and J ends, which lost 4 bases and 5 bases, there was a span of 12 bases.

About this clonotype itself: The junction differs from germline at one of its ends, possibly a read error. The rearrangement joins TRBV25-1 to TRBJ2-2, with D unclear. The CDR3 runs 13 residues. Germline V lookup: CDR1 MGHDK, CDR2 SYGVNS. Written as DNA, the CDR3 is TGTACCAGCGCGAGGCGTGGAACCGGGGAGCTGTTTTTT. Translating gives CTSARRGTGELFF.

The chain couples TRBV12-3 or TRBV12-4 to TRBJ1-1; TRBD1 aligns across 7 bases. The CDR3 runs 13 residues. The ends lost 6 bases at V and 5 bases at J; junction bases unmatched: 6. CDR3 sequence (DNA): TGTGCCAGCAGCCGCCACAGGGGAACTGAAGCTTTCTTT. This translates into CASSRHRGTEAFF.

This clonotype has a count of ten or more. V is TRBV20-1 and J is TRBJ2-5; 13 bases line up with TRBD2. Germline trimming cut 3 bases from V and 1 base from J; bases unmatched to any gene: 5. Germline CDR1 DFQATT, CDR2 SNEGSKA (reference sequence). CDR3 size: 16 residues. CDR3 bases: TGCAGTGCTAGGACGGGACTAGCGGGGTCCCAAGAGACCCAGTACTTC. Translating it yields CSARTGLAGSQETQYF.

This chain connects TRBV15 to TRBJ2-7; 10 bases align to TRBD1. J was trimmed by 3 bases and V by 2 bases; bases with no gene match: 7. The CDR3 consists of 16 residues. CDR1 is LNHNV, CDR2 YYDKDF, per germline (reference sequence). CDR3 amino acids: CATSRISGQGHYEQYF. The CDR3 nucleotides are TGTGCCACCAGCAGAATCTCGGGACAGGGGCACTACGAGCAGTACTTC.

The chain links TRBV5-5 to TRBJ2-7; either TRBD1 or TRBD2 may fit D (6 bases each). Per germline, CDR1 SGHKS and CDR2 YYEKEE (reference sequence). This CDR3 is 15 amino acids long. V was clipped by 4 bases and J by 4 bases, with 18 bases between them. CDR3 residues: CASSVEGGTPYEQYF. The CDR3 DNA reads TGTGCCAGCAGCGTTGAAGGGGGGACACCATACGAGCAGTACTTC. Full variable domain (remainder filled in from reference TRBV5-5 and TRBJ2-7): DAGVTQSPTHLIKTRGQQVTLRCSPISGHKSVSWYQQVLGQGPQFIFQYYEKEERGRGNFPDRFSARQFPNYSSELNVNALLLGDSALYLCASSVEGGTPYEQYFGPGTRLTVT.

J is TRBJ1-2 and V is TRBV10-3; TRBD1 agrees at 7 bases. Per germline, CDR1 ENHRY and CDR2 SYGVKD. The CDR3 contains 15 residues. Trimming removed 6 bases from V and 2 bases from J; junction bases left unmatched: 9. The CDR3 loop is CAISGTDSQNYGYTF. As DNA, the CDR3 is TGTGCCATCAGCGGGACAGACAGTCAGAACTATGGCTACACCTTC.

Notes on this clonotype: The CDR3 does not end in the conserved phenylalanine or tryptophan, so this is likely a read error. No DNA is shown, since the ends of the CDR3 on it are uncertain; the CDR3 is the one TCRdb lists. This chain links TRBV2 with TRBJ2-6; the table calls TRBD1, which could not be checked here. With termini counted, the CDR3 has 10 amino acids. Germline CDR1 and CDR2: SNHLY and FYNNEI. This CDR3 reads CASSEDWGGT.

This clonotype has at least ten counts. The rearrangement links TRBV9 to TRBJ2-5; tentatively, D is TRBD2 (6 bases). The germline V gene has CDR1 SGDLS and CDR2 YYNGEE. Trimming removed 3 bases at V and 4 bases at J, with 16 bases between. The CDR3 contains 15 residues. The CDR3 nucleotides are TGTGCCAGCAGCGACAACGTAGCGGACGGAGAGACCCAGTACTTC. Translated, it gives CASSDNVADGETQYF.

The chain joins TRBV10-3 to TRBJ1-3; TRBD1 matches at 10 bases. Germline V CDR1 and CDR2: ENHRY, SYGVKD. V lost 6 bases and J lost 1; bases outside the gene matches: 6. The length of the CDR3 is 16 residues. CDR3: CAISPGQGSSGNTIYF. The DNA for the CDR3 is TGTGCCATCAGCCCGGGACAGGGGTCTTCTGGAAACACCATATATTTT.

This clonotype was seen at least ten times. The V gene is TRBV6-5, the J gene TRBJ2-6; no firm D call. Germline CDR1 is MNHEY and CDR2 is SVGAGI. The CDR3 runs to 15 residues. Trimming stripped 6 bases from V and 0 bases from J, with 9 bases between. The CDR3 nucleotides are TGTGCCAGCAGGGAGAGACACTCTGGGGCCAACGTCCTGACTTTC. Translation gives CASRERHSGANVLTF.

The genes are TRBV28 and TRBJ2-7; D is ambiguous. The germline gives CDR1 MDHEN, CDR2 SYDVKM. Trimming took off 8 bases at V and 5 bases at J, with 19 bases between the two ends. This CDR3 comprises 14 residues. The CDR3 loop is CASVGPWDANEQYF. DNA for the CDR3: TGTGCCAGCGTGGGCCCCTGGGATGCGAACGAGCAGTACTTC.

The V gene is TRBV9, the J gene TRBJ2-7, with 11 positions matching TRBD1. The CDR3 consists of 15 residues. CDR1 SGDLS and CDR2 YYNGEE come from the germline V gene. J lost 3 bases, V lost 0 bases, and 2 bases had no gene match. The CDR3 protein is CASSVGTGGGYEQYF. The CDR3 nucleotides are TGTGCCAGCAGCGTAGGGACAGGGGGCGGCTACGAGCAGTACTTC.

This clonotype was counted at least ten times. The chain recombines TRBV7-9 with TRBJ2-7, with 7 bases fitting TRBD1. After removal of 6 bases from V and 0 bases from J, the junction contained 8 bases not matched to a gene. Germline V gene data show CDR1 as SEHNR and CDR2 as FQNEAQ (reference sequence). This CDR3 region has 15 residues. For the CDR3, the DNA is TGTGCCAGCAGTTCAGACAGGGCCAGCTCCTACGAGCAGTACTTC. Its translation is CASSSDRASSYEQYF.

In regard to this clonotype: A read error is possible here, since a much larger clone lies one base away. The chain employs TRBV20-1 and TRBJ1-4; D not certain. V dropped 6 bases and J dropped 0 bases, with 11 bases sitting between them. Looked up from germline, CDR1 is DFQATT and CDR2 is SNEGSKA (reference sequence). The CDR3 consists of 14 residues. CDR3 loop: CSAQTAATNEKLFF. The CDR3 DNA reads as TGCAGTGCCCAGACGGCCGCAACTAATGAAAAACTGTTTTTT.

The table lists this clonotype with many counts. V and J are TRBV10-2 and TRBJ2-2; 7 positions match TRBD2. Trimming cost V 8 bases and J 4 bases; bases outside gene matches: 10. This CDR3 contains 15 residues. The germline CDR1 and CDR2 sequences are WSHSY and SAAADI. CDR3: CASDRRLASTGELFF. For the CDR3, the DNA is TGCGCCAGCGATAGAAGACTAGCCTCCACCGGGGAGCTGTTTTTT.

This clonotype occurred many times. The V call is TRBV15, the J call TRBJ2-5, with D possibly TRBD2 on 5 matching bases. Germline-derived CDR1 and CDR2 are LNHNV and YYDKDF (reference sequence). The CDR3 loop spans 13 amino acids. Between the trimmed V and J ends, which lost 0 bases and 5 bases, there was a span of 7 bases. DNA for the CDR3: TGTGCCACCAGCAGAGAGCTAGCTGAGACCCAGTACTTC. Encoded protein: CATSRELAETQYF.

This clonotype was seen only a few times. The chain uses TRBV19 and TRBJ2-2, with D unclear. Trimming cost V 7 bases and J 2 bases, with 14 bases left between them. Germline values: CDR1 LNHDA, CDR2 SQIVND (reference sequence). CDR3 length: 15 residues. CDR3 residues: CASTTNGINTGELFF. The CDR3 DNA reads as TGTGCCAGTACCACCAACGGAATTAACACCGGGGAGCTGTTTTTT. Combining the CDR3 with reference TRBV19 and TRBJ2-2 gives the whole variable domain DGGITQSPKYLFRKEGQNVTLSCEQNLNHDAMYWYRQDPGQGLRLIYYSQIVNDFQKGDIAEGYSVSREKKESFPLTVTSAQKNPTAFYLCASTTNGINTGELFFGEGSRLTVL.

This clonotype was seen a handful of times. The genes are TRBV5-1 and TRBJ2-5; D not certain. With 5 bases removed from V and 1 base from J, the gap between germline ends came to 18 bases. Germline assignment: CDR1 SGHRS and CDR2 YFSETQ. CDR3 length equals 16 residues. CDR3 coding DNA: TGCGCCAGCAGATATGGACCCATAGTCGGCCAAGAGACCCAGTACTTC. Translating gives CASRYGPIVGQETQYF.

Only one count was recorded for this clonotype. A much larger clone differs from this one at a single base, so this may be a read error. The CDR3 DNA reads TGTGCCAGCAGCTTCTCAGGGCCCGCGAACACCTGGGAGCTGTTTTTT. Its protein product is CASSFSGPANTWELFF. The gene calls are TRBV7-8 and TRBJ2-2; possible D gene TRBD1, 5 bases. From germline, CDR1 is SGHVS and CDR2 FQNEAQ. The CDR3 runs to 16 residues.

CDR3 sequence (DNA): TGTGCCAGCAGTTTAGGGCTAGCGGGGGCCCGTGGGGAGACCCAGTACTTC. Residues: CASSLGLAGARGETQYF. The chain carries TRBV12-3 or TRBV12-4 and TRBJ2-5; 10 bases agree with TRBD2. This CDR3 is built from 17 residues. V shed 1 base, J shed 5 bases, and the junction held 10 bases outside the gene matches.

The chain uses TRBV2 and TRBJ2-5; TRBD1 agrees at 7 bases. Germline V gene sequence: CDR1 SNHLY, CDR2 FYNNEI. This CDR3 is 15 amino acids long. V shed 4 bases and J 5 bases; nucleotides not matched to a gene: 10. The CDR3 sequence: CASSAWGQSGETQYF. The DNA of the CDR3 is TGTGCCAGCAGTGCCTGGGGACAGTCCGGGGAGACCCAGTACTTC.